This record looks at one TCR beta chain sequence and its context. With a J-beta primer mix and a sample-barcoded 5' primer, a second PCR ran about 7 to 12 cycles. Via MiXCR, TCRdb re-called the 5' RACE reads, giving one row per CDR3 protein. The repertoire has about 1.5 million distinct CDR3 sequences, 40% to 45% of them found once; the top ten carry about 4%. This record comes from a study of blood T cells in healthy people across ages. The CDR3 has 14 amino acids. Trimming stripped 7 bases from V and 3 bases from J, with 14 bases between. The germline V gene encodes CDR1 MNHNY and CDR2 SVGAGI (reference sequence).

The sequence was obtained from a woman younger than 35 in good health. The rearrangement uses TRBV6-6 and TRBJ2-3; perhaps TRBD1 as D (6 bases). The specimen sequenced was blood. As DNA, the CDR3 is TGTGCCAGCACCCTACAGGGTACGACAGATACGCAGTATTTT. Encoded protein: CASTLQGTTDTQYF.